The source of this T cell receptor beta chain is a study of cytomegalovirus exposure and HLA in healthy donors listed by TCRdb under 2017. Looking at the study overall: In an earlier analysis of under 600 of the donors, 276 Gb of sequence data and some 120 million unique TCR beta sequences from about 190 million T cells were reported. An early release covering just under 650 HLA-typed donors comprised 300 to 350 gigabases of sequencing data and 65 million to 100 million unique TCR sequences. Among the approximately 420 genotyped donors, about 85% belonged to the genetic ancestry cluster associated with self-reported Caucasian donors. The aim of the study was to test whether cataloging public T cell receptors could identify signatures of past pathogen exposure. The T cell repertoires of some 700 subjects were profiled by immunosequencing and related to cytomegalovirus serostatus. Along with the roughly 670-subject first cohort, a separate validation cohort of over a hundred different subjects was used. The study combined high-throughput TCR immunosequencing, statistical association of individual TCRs with disease status, and machine learning to predict cytomegalovirus infection status. In a later analysis, previously published TCR beta repertoires from more than 500 donors were re-analyzed and high-resolution HLA genotyping was added so that TCR occurrence patterns could be studied. In the later analysis, no new phenotypic data were used to find candidate immune exposures; instead, reliance was placed on TCR beta sequences and their occurrence across donors. An earlier analysis of 587 of the donors used high-throughput TCR beta sequencing to judge whether each TCR beta V gene segment behaved as functional or pseudogenic. Donor age, sex, ethnicity and CMV serostatus were collected together with the repertoire data. A later genetic analysis took genome-wide SNP genotypes for about 65% of the 666 donors and used that subset as a discovery cohort. Every discovery cohort repertoire had been produced on one sequencing platform. HLA typing included class I and class II loci at four-digit resolution. Typing coverage differed by locus: A, B, C, DRB1 and DQB1 were typed in roughly 620-630 donors, DQA1 in approximately 520, DPA1 in around 580, and DPB1 in around 440. Four to six DR-DQ haplotypes were handled as single units for association and clustering because linkage in the cohort was strong. On average, roughly 240,000 unique TCR beta nucleotide sequences were sequenced per donor among several hundred genotyped donors of the cohort, with roughly 18% of those sequences being non-productive.

The cohort was made up of under 800 healthy bone marrow donors. Cohort members were all nominally healthy when sampled, although unrecorded immune exposures were likely present. The donor tested CMV seronegative, placing the donor among the approximately 360 seronegative members of the cohort. Each donor provided a peripheral blood sample, and peripheral blood mononuclear cells were used for TCR beta sequencing. Genomic DNA extraction from the blood cell samples was performed with the Qiagen DNeasy Blood Extraction Kit. For this clone: Its antigen is currently not known. Per-base qualities were not stored, and no clone one base away is much larger.

From V the trimming removes 4 bases and from J it removes 8 bases, while the gene matches leave 11 bases of the junction unaccounted for. CDR1 and CDR2 were assigned from the germline V gene as MGHDK and SYGVNS. The CDR3, cysteine through phenylalanine, is 16 amino acids long. The entry retains the CDR3 DNA only, 48 bases that are in frame from base 1. General study outcomes and caveats: The study gave a list of under 200 TCR beta chains associated with cytomegalovirus. Strong co-occurrence of HLA alleles, especially DR and DQ, made assigning TCR associations to individual alleles difficult. In a later genetic analysis, fewer N-insertions in productive TCRs were reported among donors in an Asian-associated ancestry cluster than the roughly 710-donor mean. A later analysis found that most CMV-associated TCR beta chains appeared HLA-restricted, with HLA associations seemingly driven largely by CMV exposure. In vitro tests confirmed that a few of the cytomegalovirus-associated TCR beta chains recognize cytomegalovirus antigens. A cluster of highly shared sequence variants was judged likely to be a technical artifact of the sequencing pipeline. HLA typing was unavailable for some donors at each locus, so association tests used only the typed subset. Most TCR sequences were seen in very few donors, while some public TCRs were found in many individuals. CMV serostatus was the only immune exposure information available for the cohort. An earlier analysis of 587 of the donors showed that most TCR beta V segments appeared in productive rearrangements either about 90% or about 30% of the time, which broadly matched IMGT annotations. A later analysis found that HLA-associated TCR beta chains were more clonally expanded and had lower generation probabilities than equally common non-associated chains. In a later genetic analysis, a missense DCLRE1C variant was associated with V-gene and J-gene trimming of TCR beta chains, and the association was replicated in an independent cohort. Because counts were too low, some 17 rarely observed V segments, including chromosome 9 orphons, were excluded from the earlier analysis of a few hundred of the donors. The cohort was sequenced for TCR beta chains only, and without alpha or paired-chain data the features that could be detected were limited. Correlated functional status among segregating V segments might reflect linkage disequilibrium, but an unknown experimental factor could not be ruled out. In a later analysis, several top co-occurrence clusters were reported to appear linked to parvovirus B19, influenza, CMV and Epstein-Barr virus. A further reported finding was that TCR beta sequences accurately predicted the HLA-A and HLA-B alleles for most subjects in the first cohort. The authors suggested that the approach could potentially be generalized to other disease states and immunological phenotypes. A later analysis associated about 17,000 TCR beta sequences with specific HLA alleles at a false discovery rate of 0.05. According to a later analysis, TCR association rates differed among HLA loci, with DRB1 alleles showing the most associated TCRs and HLA-C alleles showing the fewest. Some IMGT-functional V segments, including TRBV6-2 and TRBV6-3, could not be told apart with the 87-base-pair reads, so those segments were excluded. The classifier was reported to diagnose cytomegalovirus status with high specificity and sensitivity in both the original and validation cohorts. Roughly uniform sequencing depth across donors was assumed in presence/absence analyses, although this assumption may not hold.

Libraries were prepared through the immunoSEQ multiplex PCR assay. The multiplex PCR relied on a mix of 60 forward primers for TCR Vbeta segments and 13 reverse primers for TCR Jbeta segments. The CDR3 region of rearranged TCR beta genes was amplified from genomic DNA with a multiplex PCR assay. The Illumina HiSeq System was used to sequence the amplified TCR beta libraries as 87-base-pair reads. Per the original workflow: A later analysis counted approximately 74 million unique TCR beta chains across the 650 to 700 repertoires, and around 9.9 million of these chains were shared by at least two donors. To remove PCR and sequencing errors, raw reads were error-corrected and collapsed into unique sequences using a nearest-neighbor algorithm that merged closely related sequences. To assign V, D and J gene segments, CDR3 sequences were aligned to IMGT reference sequences. Each retained sequence needed at least a six-nucleotide match to both a V gene segment and a J gene segment. Rearrangements were called productive when the CDR3 lacked stop codons and stayed in frame with V and J; all others were non-productive. CDR3 was defined by IMGT convention, running from the second conserved V-encoded cysteine to the conserved J-encoded phenylalanine. Sequences without an unambiguous match to a single V gene segment were excluded from the earlier analysis of approximately 600 of the donors. In an earlier analysis of about 590 of the donors, a V segment was called functional when productive rearrangements were above 56.7%, and segregating when the standard deviation between donors exceeded 5%. A statistical classification framework was developed to diagnose cytomegalovirus status using the catalog of TCR beta chain sequences. In a later analysis, V and J genes were assigned by comparing TCR nucleotide sequences against IMGT/GENE-DB human TR gene sequences. A later analysis assigned CDR3 sequences and most-parsimonious VDJ recombination scenarios with the TCRdist pipeline. In a later analysis, every TCR beta chain was defined by the combination of its CDR3 amino acid sequence and its V-gene family, and reads without a unique V-gene family were dropped. To address suspected cross-contamination and a sequencing artifact, a later analysis removed approximately 590 highly shared, low-generation-probability nucleotide sequences. For each public chain, a later analysis derived a clonal expansion index from normalized ranks of inferred template counts within each repertoire. A later analysis computed generation probabilities with a VDJ recombination model fitted to out-of-frame rearrangements, and checked the results against IGoR. Hypergeometric tests were used in a later analysis to score TCR-TCR, TCR-HLA and TCR-CMV co-occurrence, with a repertoire-size bias correction applied to the TCR pairs. In a later analysis, false discovery rates were estimated by permuting HLA or CMV assignments 20 times. In a later analysis, co-occurring TCRs were grouped using DBSCAN, with TCRdist sequence similarity added in when clustering inside HLA-allele-positive subsets. For co-occurrence clustering, repertoires with fewer than 30,000 or more than 120,000 public chains were excluded, along with five repertoires with anomalous nucleotide sharing. This is the immuneACCESS table as TCRdb keeps it, with only in-frame sequences that have V and J called. A part of the clones is gone; compared with another copy, unresolved V genes explain less than half, and the rest is unexplained. Clonal size and the V and J genes are those of that table, whereas D and trimming came from the DNA. The sample table holds 200,000 or so clones, of which 83% were seen once. The ten largest clones represent about 1.4% of the sample.

This receptor was identified in a girl between 10 and 17 years old in good health and CMV-seronegative. Sequenced sample: PBMCs. The chain employs TRBV25-1 and TRBJ1-6; 7 nucleotides in the junction match TRBD1. CDR3 sequence: CASSGAGQREHSPLHF. The DNA sequence reads TGTGCCAGCAGTGGGGCGGGACAGCGTGAGCATTCACCCCTCCACTTT. Full variable domain (CDR3 extended with the reference TRBV25-1 and TRBJ1-6 proteins): EADIYQTPRYLVIGTGKKITLECSQTMGHDKMYWYQQDPGMELHLIHYSYGVNSTEKGDLSSESTVSRIRTEHFPLTLESARPSHTSQYLCASSGAGQREHSPLHFGNGTRLTVT.